Below, 21 T cell receptor beta chains from the same sample are listed, as sequenced in a study of early T cells in non-severe SARS-CoV-2 infection. TCRdb recomputed calls from the 5' RACE reads with MiXCR, one row per CDR3 protein. The repertoire has about 81,000 distinct CDR3 sequences, 14% to 15% of them found once; the top ten carry approximately 9.9%. The sample was whole blood. The receptors derive from an adult who was a healthcare worker with PCR-confirmed SARS-CoV-2 infection or an uninfected control (not recorded which).

In its sample, this clonotype was seen a few times. The rearrangement uses TRBV5-4 and TRBJ2-7; 8 bases align to TRBD1. CDR1 SGHNT and CDR2 YYREEE come from the germline V gene (reference sequence). With V trimmed by 4 bases and J by 3 bases, 9 bases remained unmatched. The CDR3 covers 15 residues. The CDR3 DNA reads TGTGCCAGCAGCGCGGACCAGGGGGCCTTCTACGAGCAGTACTTC. Amino acid sequence: CASSADQGAFYEQYF.

This clonotype was seen a few times. This CDR3 is CASSEYRVDGVNEKLFF. CDR3 bases: TGTGCCAGCAGCGAATACAGGGTGGACGGGGTTAATGAAAAACTGTTTTTT. The chain couples TRBV5-5 to TRBJ1-4; D perhaps matches TRBD1 (6 bases). The germline gives CDR1 SGHKS, CDR2 YYEKEE (reference sequence). CDR3 length equals 17 residues. Trimming shortened V by 4 bases and J by 4 bases, and 20 bases separated the two germline ends.

Points on this clonotype: The junction departs from germline at one end; a sequencing error may be responsible. The V and J genes are TRBV7-9 and TRBJ1-2, with 7 bases fitting TRBD1. There are 13 residues in the CDR3. Germline V lookup: CDR1 SEHNR, CDR2 FQNEAQ (reference sequence). CDR3 DNA sequence: TGTGCCAGCAGCCCAACAGGGGTCTATGACTACACCTTC. Encoded protein: CASSPTGVYDYTF.

The chain combines TRBV3-1 with TRBJ1-1; D gene ambiguous. The V gene lost 3 bases and the J gene lost 1 base, with 12 bases spanning the gap. Germline values: CDR1 LGHDT, CDR2 YNNKEL (reference sequence). The CDR3 extends over 15 amino acids. The CDR3, as DNA: TGTGCCAGCAGCCATGTGTCAGAGAGGAACACTGAAGCTTTCTTT. Translating it yields CASSHVSERNTEAFF.

The rearrangement links TRBV27 to TRBJ2-7; 15 bases are shared with TRBD2. J gave up 2 bases and V 8 bases, and 7 bases lay outside the gene matches. This CDR3 has 16 amino acids. Germline V gene lookup returns CDR1 MNHEY and CDR2 SMNVEV (reference sequence). The CDR3 loop reads CASGGTSGGTPYEQYF. The CDR3 bases are TGTGCCAGCGGCGGGACTAGCGGGGGGACTCCCTACGAGCAGTACTTC.

In its sample, this clonotype was seen many times. The gene calls are TRBV5-1 and TRBJ2-5; 7 nucleotides agree with TRBD1. The CDR3 length is 14 residues. Germline CDR1 SGHRS, CDR2 YFSETQ. V gave up 4 bases and J gave up 0 bases; unmatched junction bases: 3. The DNA of the CDR3 is TGCGCCAGCAGCATGGACAGGTACCAAGAGACCCAGTACTTC. As protein: CASSMDRYQETQYF.

The genes are TRBV29-1 and TRBJ1-2; D is uncertain. Germline V gene sequence: CDR1 SQVTM, CDR2 ANQGSEA. V lost 1 base and J lost 6, with 6 bases in between. This CDR3 spans 11 amino acids. The CDR3 DNA reads TGCAGCGTTGAAGTCGGTAATGGCTACACCTTC. It codes for CSVEVGNGYTF.

The gene calls are TRBV9 and TRBJ2-1; the match to TRBD1 covers 9 bases. This CDR3 region has 14 residues. From germline, CDR1 is SGDLS and CDR2 YYNGEE. V lost 4 bases, J lost 9 bases, and 8 bases stayed unmatched. CDR3 amino acids: CASSLLQGASEQFF. The CDR3, as DNA: TGTGCCAGCAGCCTATTACAGGGGGCAAGTGAGCAGTTCTTC.

This clonotype appeared a few times. The J gene is TRBJ2-7, the V gene TRBV30; maybe TRBD2 (5 bases). Per the germline V gene, CDR1 is GTSNPN and CDR2 is SVGIG (reference sequence). Between the trimmed V and J ends, which lost 5 bases and 4 bases, there was a span of 12 bases. This CDR3 contains 12 residues. The DNA of the CDR3 is TGTGCCTGGGGATGGAGCGGTTACGAGCAGTACTTC. Translated, it gives CAWGWSGYEQYF.

The V call is TRBV7-9, the J call TRBJ1-5, with 9 bases identical to TRBD1. After removal of 5 bases from V and 7 bases from J, the junction contained 12 bases not matched to a gene. This CDR3 spans 16 amino acids. Germline V gives CDR1 SEHNR, CDR2 FQNEAQ (reference sequence). CDR3 sequence: CASSQFGQGKWQPQHF. The CDR3 DNA reads TGTGCCAGCAGCCAATTCGGACAGGGGAAGTGGCAGCCCCAGCATTTT.

The chain joins TRBV5-1 to TRBJ2-3; TRBD2 is a possible D gene (6 bases). V lost 2 bases, J lost 0 bases, and 13 bases lay in between. This CDR3 comprises 16 residues. Germline CDR1 and CDR2: SGHRS and YFSETQ. The DNA for the CDR3 is TGCGCCAGCAGCTTTGTCGGGGACTCTAGCACAGATACGCAGTATTTT. This sequence encodes CASSFVGDSSTDTQYF.

This clonotype was observed a handful of times. The chain combines TRBV6-1 with TRBJ2-3; D gene ambiguous. This CDR3 is 11 amino acids long. Trimming left V 11 bases short and J 2 bases short, with 8 bases between. CDR1 and CDR2 from the germline V gene are MNHNS and SASEGT. CDR3 in DNA: TGTGCCTCCACCTCCACAGATACGCAGTATTTT. Translation: CASTSTDTQYF.

J is TRBJ1-2 and V is TRBV6-5, with 7 bases matching TRBD1. The J segment lost 7 bases and the V segment lost 8 bases, leaving 7 bases of the junction unmatched. This CDR3 is built from 12 residues. Germline V gene sequence: CDR1 MNHEY, CDR2 SVGAGI. The CDR3 protein is CASSTGVAGYTF. In DNA form, the CDR3 reads TGTGCCAGCTCTACAGGGGTCGCTGGCTACACCTTC.

The chain employs TRBV11-1 and TRBJ2-1; unclear D gene. CDR1 SGHAT and CDR2 FQDESV come from the germline V gene (reference sequence). Deletions cut 5 bases from V and 5 bases from J, with 7 bases between. There are 12 residues in the CDR3. In DNA form, the CDR3 reads TGTGCCAGCAGCAAGAACCACAATGAGCAGTTCTTC. Amino acids: CASSKNHNEQFF.

This clonotype was observed at least ten times. This chain links TRBV5-1 with TRBJ2-7, with unresolved D. This CDR3 spans 12 amino acids. Germline V gene data show CDR1 as SGHRS and CDR2 as YFSETQ. The V end was cut by 5 bases, the J end by 6 bases, with 12 bases between. CDR3: CASSINAAEQYF. The DNA of the CDR3 is TGCGCCAGCAGTATTAACGCCGCCGAGCAGTACTTC.

CDR3 amino acids: CASSDDGHDNSPLHF. The CDR3 DNA reads as TGTGCCAGCAGTGATGATGGGCACGATAATTCACCCCTCCACTTT. The chain carries TRBV6-1 and TRBJ1-6; D gene ambiguous. The CDR3 spans 15 residues. Germline V CDR1 and CDR2: MNHNS, SASEGT. Trimming cost V 3 bases and J 5 bases, with 11 bases left between them.

Concerning this clonotype: An end of the junction does not agree with germline; a read error may underlie this. The chain employs TRBV3-1 and TRBJ1-1; unclear D gene. The V gene's germline CDR1 is LGHDT and CDR2 YNNKEL (reference sequence). The CDR3 covers 13 residues. The CDR3 DNA reads as TGTACCAGCAGCTACCTTGCGGGGACTGAAGCTTTCTTT. It codes for CTSSYLAGTEAFF.

This chain joins TRBV2 and TRBJ2-3; D gene unclear. CDR1 SNHLY and CDR2 FYNNEI come from the germline V gene. The length of the CDR3 is 16 residues. V was cut by 1 base and J by 1 base, with 12 bases left in between. The CDR3 reads CASSEGGSPGTDTQYF. In DNA form, the CDR3 reads TGTGCCAGCAGTGAAGGCGGCAGCCCTGGCACAGATACGCAGTATTTT.

This clonotype turned up a few times. The V and J genes are TRBV19 and TRBJ2-1; 8 bases are shared with TRBD2. The V segment lost 9 bases and the J segment 7 bases; nucleotides outside the gene matches: 8. This CDR3 has 13 amino acids. Germline V gene sequence: CDR1 LNHDA, CDR2 SQIVND (reference sequence). The CDR3 here is CASRGGVQNEQFF. The DNA for the CDR3 is TGTGCCAGCCGGGGGGGCGTTCAAAATGAGCAGTTCTTC.

The chain uses TRBV6-1 and TRBJ1-1; no clear D gene. Trimming shortened V by 6 bases and J by 5 bases, and 16 bases separated the two germline ends. In germline, CDR1 is MNHNS, CDR2 SASEGT. The CDR3 totals 14 residues. CDR3 DNA sequence: TGTGCCAGCAGGAAAATGGCAATCAGTACTGAAGCTTTCTTT. Translated: CASRKMAISTEAFF.

The chain combines TRBV14 with TRBJ2-2; 7 nucleotides line up with TRBD1. V gave up 3 bases and J gave up 3 bases; unmatched junction bases: 1. Germline V lookup: CDR1 SGHDN, CDR2 FVKESK. This CDR3 is built from 14 residues. The CDR3 here is CASSHRGYTGELFF. DNA of the CDR3: TGTGCCAGCAGCCACAGGGGGTACACCGGGGAGCTGTTTTTT.